This T cell receptor beta chain was recovered during a study of memory CD4+ T cells and cytomegalovirus serostatus. Whole-study findings and limits: Each of 60 to 80 CMV-associated TCRbeta sequences occurred in one to five individuals. A US-trained random forest predicted CMV serostatus with median AUC roughly 0.9.

Sequencing used immunoSEQ multiplex PCR; TCRdb keeps in-frame clones, though not all of them. There are 25,000 to 30,000 clones in the sample; about 71% occur only once, and roughly 1% lies in the top ten. Single viable CD3+CD4+CD8-CD45RO+ cells were sorted as the memory CD4+ T cells. This CDR3 contains 16 residues. V was clipped by 4 bases and J by 2 bases; unmatched bases: 8. Germline V gene data show CDR1 as SGHNT and CDR2 as YENEEA. With respect to this clone: The antigen is not known.

This TCR was recovered from an adult in good health and CMV-seronegative. The sequencing sample was made of memory CD4+ T cells from blood. This chain uses TRBV11-3 with TRBJ2-3; 8 bases fit TRBD2. CDR3 sequence (DNA): TGTGCCAGCAGCTCGGACGGGACTAGAGACACAGATACGCAGTATTTT. Its translation is CASSSDGTRDTDTQYF.